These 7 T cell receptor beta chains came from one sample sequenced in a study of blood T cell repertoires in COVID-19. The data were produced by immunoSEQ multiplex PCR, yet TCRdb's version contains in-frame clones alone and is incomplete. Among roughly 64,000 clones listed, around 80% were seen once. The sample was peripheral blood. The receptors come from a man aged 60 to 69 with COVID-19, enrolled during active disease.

The CDR3 spells CASSLVVFSPLHF. The DNA of the CDR3 is TGTGCCAGCAGCTTAGTAGTGTTTTCACCCCTCCACTTT. The rearrangement uses TRBV7-9 and TRBJ1-6, with no clear D. Germline V gene lookup returns CDR1 SEHNR and CDR2 FQNEAQ (reference sequence). This CDR3 is built from 13 residues. Trimming removed 1 base from V and 9 bases from J, with 7 bases in between. The full variable domain, completed using reference TRBV7-9 and TRBJ1-6, is DTGVSQNPRHKITKRGQNVTFRCDPISEHNRLYWYRQTLGQGPEFLTYFQNEAQLEKSRLLSDRFSAERPKGSFSTLEIQRTEQGDSAMYLCASSLVVFSPLHFGNGTRLTVT.

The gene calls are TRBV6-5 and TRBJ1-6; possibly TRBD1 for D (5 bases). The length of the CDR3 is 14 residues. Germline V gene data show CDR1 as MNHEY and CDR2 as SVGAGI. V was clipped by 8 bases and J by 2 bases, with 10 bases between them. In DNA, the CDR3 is TGTGCCAGCGGTCGGACAACCTATAATTCACCCCTCCACTTT. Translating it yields CASGRTTYNSPLHF.

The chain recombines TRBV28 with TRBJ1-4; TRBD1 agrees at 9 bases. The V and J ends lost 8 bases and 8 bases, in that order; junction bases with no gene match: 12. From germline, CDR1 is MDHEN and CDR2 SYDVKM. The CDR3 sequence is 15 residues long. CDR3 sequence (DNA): TGTGCCAGCCACGGCGGGGGGACAGGGAACGAAAAACTGTTTTTT. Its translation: CASHGGGTGNEKLFF.

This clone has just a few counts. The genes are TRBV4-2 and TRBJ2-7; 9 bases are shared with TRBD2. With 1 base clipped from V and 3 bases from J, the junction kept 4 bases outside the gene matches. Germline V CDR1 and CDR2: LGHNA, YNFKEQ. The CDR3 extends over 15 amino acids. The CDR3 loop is CASSQVASGIYEQYF. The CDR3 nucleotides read TGTGCCAGCAGCCAAGTTGCTAGCGGGATCTACGAGCAGTACTTC.

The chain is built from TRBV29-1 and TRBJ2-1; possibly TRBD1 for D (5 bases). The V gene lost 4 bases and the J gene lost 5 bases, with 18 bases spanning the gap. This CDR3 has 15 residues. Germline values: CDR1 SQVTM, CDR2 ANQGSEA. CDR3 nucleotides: TGCAGCGTTGGCCTGGGGCACCGGAGTAACAATGAGCAGTTCTTC. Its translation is CSVGLGHRSNNEQFF.

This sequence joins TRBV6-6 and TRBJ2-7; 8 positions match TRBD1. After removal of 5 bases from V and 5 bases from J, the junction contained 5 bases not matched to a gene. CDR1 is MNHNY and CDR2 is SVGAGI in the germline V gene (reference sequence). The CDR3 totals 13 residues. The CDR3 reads CASSRADRDEQYF. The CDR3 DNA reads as TGTGCCAGCAGTCGAGCGGACAGGGACGAGCAGTACTTC.

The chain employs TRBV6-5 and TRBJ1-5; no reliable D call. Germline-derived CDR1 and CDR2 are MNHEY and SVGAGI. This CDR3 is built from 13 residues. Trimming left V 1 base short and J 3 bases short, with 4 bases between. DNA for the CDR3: TGTGCCAGCAGTTACTTTATCAATCAGCCCCAGCATTTT. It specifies CASSYFINQPQHF.